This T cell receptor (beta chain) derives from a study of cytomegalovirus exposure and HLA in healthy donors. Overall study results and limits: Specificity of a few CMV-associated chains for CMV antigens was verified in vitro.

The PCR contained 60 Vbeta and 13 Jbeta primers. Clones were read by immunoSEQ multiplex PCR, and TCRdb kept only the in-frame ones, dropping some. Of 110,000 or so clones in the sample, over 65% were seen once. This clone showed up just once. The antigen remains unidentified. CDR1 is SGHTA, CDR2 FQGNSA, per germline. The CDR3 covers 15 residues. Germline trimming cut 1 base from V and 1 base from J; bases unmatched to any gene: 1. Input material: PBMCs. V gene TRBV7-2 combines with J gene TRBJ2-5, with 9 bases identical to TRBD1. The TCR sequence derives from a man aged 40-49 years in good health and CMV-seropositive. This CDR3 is CASSLGGQGQETQYF. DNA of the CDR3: TGTGCCAGCAGCTTAGGGGGACAGGGCCAAGAGACCCAGTACTTC.